One and the same sample provided the 5 T cell receptor beta chains below, sequenced in a study of cytomegalovirus exposure and HLA in healthy donors. Primers included in the PCR were 60 Vbeta and 13 Jbeta primers. The assay was immunoSEQ multiplex PCR, and TCRdb's table has in-frame clones only and misses some. Of 100,000 to 150,000 clones in the sample, about a sixth were seen once. Input material: PBMCs. The receptors derive from a female donor in good health and CMV-seropositive.

This clone appeared a few times. The chain carries TRBV7-2 and TRBJ2-1, with 10 nucleotides matching TRBD1. Germline-derived CDR1 and CDR2 are SGHTA and FQGNSA. The J segment lost 8 bases and the V segment lost 10 bases, leaving 11 bases of the junction unmatched. The CDR3 sequence is 14 residues long. Written as DNA, the CDR3 is TGTGCCAATACCCGGGACAGGGGTTCGGATGAGCAGTTCTTC. Translation: CANTRDRGSDEQFF.

Only a few counts were recorded for this clone. This chain uses TRBV29-1 with TRBJ1-2; perhaps TRBD1 as D (5 bases). Trimming left V 5 bases short and J 3 bases short, with 19 bases between. The CDR3 sequence is 15 residues long. Germline V gives CDR1 SQVTM, CDR2 ANQGSEA. The CDR3 nucleotides read TGCAGCGTTTATCTAAATAGTCCCAGGGACTATGGCTACACCTTC. Encoded protein: CSVYLNSPRDYGYTF.

The V call is TRBV15, the J call TRBJ2-3; no definite D call. CDR1 and CDR2 (germline): LNHNV, YYDKDF (reference sequence). This CDR3 contains 14 residues. V shed 5 bases and J shed 0 bases, with 9 bases lying between them. CDR3 protein: CATSWAGSTDTQYF. The CDR3 nucleotides read TGTGCCACCAGCTGGGCAGGAAGCACAGATACGCAGTATTTT.

The table lists this clone with a few counts. The V and J genes are TRBV12-5 and TRBJ2-5; 7 bases match TRBD1. The germline CDR1 and CDR2 sequences are LGHNT and FRNRAP. The CDR3 totals 13 residues. V trimming: 1 base; J trimming: 4 bases; junction bases outside the gene matches: 0. Here the CDR3 DNA reads TGTGCTAGTGGTTTGGCAGGGGGAGAGACCCAGTACTTC. Residues: CASGLAGGETQYF. The full variable domain, rest sourced from reference TRBV12-5 and TRBJ2-5, is DARVTQTPRHKVTEMGQEVTMRCQPILGHNTVFWYRQTMMQGLELLAYFRNRAPLDDSGMPKDRFSAEMPDATLATLKIQPSEPRDSAVYFCASGLAGGETQYFGPGTRLLVL.

The chain combines TRBV25-1 with TRBJ2-2, with 9 bases fitting TRBD1. The CDR3 runs to 16 residues. The germline V gene has CDR1 MGHDK and CDR2 SYGVNS. V lost 1 base, J lost 5 bases, and 5 bases stayed unmatched. The chain's CDR3 is CASSELTGGLTGELFF. For the CDR3, the DNA is TGTGCCAGCAGTGAATTGACAGGGGGTTTGACCGGGGAGCTGTTTTTT.